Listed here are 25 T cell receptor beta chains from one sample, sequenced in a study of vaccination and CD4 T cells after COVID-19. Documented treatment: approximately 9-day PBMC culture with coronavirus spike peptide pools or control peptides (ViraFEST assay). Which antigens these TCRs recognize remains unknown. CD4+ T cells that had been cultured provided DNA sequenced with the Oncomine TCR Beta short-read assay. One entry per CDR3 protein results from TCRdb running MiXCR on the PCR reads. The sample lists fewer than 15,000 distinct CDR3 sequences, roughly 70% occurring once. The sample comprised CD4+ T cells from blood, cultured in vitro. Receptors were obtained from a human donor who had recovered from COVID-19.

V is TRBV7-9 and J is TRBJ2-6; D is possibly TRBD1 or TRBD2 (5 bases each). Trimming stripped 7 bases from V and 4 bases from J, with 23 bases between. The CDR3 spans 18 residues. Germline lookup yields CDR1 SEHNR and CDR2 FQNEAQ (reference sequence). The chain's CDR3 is CASNPPLFEGSGANVLTF. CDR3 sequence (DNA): TGTGCCAGCAACCCACCTCTTTTCGAGGGGTCCGGGGCCAACGTCCTGACTTTC.

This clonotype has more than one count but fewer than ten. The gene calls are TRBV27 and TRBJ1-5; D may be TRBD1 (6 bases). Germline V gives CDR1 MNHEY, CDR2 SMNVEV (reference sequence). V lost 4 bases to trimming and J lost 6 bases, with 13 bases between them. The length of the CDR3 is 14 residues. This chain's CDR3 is CASSWGQGGQPQHF. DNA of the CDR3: TGTGCCAGCAGTTGGGGGCAGGGCGGTCAGCCCCAGCATTTT.

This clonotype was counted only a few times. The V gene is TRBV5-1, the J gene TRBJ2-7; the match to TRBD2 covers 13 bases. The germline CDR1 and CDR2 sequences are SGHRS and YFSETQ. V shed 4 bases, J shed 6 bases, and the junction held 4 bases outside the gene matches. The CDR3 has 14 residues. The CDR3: CASSEGTSGIEQYF. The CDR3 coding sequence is TGCGCCAGCAGCGAGGGGACTAGCGGGATCGAGCAGTACTTC.

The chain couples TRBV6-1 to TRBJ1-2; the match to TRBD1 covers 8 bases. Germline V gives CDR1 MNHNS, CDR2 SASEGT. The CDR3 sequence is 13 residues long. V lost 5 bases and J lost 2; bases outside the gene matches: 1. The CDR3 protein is CASSRQGNYGYTF. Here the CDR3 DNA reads TGTGCCAGCAGTCGACAGGGGAACTATGGCTACACCTTC.

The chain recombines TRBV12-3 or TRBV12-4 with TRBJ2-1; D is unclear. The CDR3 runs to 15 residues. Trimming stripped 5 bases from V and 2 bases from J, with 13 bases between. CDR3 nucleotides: TGTGCCAGCAGTCTACAAAAGACCACCTACAATGAGCAGTTCTTC. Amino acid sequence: CASSLQKTTYNEQFF.

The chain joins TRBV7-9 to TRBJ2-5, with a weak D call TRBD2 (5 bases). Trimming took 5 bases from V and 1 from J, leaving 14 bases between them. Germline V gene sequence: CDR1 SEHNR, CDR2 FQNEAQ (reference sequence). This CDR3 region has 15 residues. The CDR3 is CASSPSLGVQETQYF. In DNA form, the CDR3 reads TGTGCCAGCAGCCCTAGTCTCGGGGTCCAAGAGACCCAGTACTTC.

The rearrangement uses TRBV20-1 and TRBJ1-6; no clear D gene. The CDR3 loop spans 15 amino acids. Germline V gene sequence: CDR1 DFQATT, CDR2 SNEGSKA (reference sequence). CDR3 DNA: TGCAGCGACGAAGACTTTTCATTCGGTGGTTCACCCCTCCACTTT. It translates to CSDEDFSFGGSPLHF.

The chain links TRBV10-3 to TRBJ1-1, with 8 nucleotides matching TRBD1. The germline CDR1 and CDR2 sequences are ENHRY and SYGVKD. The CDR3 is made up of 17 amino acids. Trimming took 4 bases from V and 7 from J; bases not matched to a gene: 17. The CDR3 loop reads CAISAALPRTGIGEAFF. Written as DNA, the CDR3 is TGTGCCATCAGTGCCGCTCTCCCCCGGACAGGGATCGGTGAAGCTTTCTTT.

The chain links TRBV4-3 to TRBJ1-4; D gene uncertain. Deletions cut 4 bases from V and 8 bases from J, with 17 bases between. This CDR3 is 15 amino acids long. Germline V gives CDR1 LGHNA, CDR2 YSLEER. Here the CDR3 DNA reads TGCGCCAGCAGCCCGGAACTCCCCGTGGCAGAAAAACTGTTTTTT. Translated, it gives CASSPELPVAEKLFF.

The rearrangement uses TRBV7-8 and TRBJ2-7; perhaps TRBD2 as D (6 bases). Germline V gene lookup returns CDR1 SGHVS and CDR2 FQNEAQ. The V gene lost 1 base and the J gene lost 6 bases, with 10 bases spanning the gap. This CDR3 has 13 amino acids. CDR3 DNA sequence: TGTGCCAGCAGCTTAGGGGGACTCGGCGAGCAGTACTTC. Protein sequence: CASSLGGLGEQYF.

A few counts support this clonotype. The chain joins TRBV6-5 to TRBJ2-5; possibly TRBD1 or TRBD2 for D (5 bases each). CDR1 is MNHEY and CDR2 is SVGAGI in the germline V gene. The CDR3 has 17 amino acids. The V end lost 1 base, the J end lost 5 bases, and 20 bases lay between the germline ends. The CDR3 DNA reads TGTGCCAGCAGTTACTGGGGACGGGGTGGTTCGCGGGAGACCCAGTACTTC. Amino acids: CASSYWGRGGSRETQYF.

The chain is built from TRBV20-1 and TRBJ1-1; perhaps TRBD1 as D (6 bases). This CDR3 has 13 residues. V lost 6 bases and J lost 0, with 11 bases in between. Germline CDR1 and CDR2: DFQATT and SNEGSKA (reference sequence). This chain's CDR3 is CSAKRGVNTEAFF. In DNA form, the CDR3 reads TGCAGTGCCAAGAGGGGGGTGAACACTGAAGCTTTCTTT.

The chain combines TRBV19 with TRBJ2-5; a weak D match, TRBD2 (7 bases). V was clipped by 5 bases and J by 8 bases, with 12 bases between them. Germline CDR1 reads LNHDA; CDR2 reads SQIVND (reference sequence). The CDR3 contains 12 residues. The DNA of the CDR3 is TGTGCCAGTAGTCCCCCGGGGGGCACCCAGTACTTC. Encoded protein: CASSPPGGTQYF.

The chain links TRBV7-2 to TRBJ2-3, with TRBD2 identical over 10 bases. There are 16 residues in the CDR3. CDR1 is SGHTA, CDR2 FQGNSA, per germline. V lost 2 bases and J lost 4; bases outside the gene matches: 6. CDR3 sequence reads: CASSLILAGVSDTQYF. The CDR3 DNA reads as TGTGCCAGCAGCTTAATCCTAGCGGGAGTATCAGATACGCAGTATTTT.

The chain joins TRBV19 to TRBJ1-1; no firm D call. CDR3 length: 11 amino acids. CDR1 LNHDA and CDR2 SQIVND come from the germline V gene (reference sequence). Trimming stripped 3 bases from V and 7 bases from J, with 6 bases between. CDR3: CASSIRFEAFF. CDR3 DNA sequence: TGTGCCAGTAGTATCCGTTTTGAAGCTTTCTTT.

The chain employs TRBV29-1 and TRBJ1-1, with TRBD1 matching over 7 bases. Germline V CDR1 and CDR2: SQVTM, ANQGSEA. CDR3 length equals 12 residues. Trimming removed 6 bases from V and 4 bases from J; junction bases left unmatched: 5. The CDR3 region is CSVNRGRTEAFF. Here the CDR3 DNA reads TGCAGCGTGAACAGGGGTCGCACTGAAGCTTTCTTT.

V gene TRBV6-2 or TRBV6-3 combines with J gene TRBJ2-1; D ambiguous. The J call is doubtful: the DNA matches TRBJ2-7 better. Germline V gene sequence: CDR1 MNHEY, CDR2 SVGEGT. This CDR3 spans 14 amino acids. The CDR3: CASSYSWPSYEQYF. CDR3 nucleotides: TGTGCCAGCAGTTACTCATGGCCCTCCTACGAGCAGTACTTC.

The CDR3 DNA is TGCAGTGCTAGAGCGGGAAGGGTGACAGATACGCAGTATTTT. This codes for CSARAGRVTDTQYF. The chain is built from TRBV20-1 and TRBJ2-3, with D possibly TRBD2 on 5 matching bases. V lost 1 base and J 3 bases, leaving 11 bases between the germline ends. Germline CDR1 and CDR2: DFQATT and SNEGSKA (reference sequence). The CDR3 has 14 amino acids.

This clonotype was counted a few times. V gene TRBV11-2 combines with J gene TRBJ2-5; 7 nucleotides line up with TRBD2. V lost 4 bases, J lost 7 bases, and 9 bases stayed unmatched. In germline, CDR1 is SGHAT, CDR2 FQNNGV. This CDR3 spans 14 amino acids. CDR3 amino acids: CASSSSRREGTQYF. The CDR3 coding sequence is TGTGCCAGCAGCTCGTCGCGGAGGGAGGGGACCCAGTACTTC. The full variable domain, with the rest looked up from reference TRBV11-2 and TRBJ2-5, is EAGVAQSPRYKIIEKRQSVAFWCNPISGHATLYWYQQILGQGPKLLIQFQNNGVVDDSQLPKDRFSAERLKGVDSTLKIQPAKLEDSAVYLCASSSSRREGTQYFGPGTRLLVL.

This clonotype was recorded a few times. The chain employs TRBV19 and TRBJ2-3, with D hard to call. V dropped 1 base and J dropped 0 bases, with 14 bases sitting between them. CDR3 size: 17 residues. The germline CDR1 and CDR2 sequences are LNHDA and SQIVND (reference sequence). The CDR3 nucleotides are TGTGCCAGTAGTATAGTGGGCCTCCCACTCAGCACAGATACGCAGTATTTT. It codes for CASSIVGLPLSTDTQYF.

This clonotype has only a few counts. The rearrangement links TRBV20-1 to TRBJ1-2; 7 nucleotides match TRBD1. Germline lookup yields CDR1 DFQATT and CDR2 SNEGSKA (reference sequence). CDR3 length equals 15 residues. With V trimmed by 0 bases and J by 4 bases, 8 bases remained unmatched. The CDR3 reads CSARDPAAGGYGYTF. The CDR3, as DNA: TGCAGTGCTAGAGACCCCGCTGCAGGGGGCTATGGCTACACCTTC.

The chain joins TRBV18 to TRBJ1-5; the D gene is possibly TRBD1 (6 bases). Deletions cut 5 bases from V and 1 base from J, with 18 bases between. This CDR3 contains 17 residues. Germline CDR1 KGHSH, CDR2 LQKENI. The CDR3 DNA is TGTGCCAGCTCAAACCTGGATCCGGGGGCGAGCAATCAGCCCCAGCATTTT. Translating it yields CASSNLDPGASNQPQHF. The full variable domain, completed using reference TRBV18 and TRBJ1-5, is NAGVMQNPRHLVRRRGQEARLRCSPMKGHSHVYWYRQLPEEGLKFMVYLQKENIIDESGMPKERFSAEFPKEGPSILRIQQVVRGDSAAYFCASSNLDPGASNQPQHFGDGTRLSIL.

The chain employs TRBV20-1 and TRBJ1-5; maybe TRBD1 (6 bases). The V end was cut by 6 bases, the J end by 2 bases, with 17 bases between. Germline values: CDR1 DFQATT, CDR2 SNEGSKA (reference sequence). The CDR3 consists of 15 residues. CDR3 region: CSARGRVGGNQPQHF. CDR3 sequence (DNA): TGCAGTGCGAGGGGGAGGGTCGGTGGCAATCAGCCCCAGCATTTT.

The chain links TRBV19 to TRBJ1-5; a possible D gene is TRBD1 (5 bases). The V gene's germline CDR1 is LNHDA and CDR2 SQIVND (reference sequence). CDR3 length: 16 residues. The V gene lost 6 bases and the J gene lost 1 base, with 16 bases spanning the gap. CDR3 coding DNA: TGTGCCAGTAGCGGGTATGGGGGTCTGAGCAATCAGCCCCAGCATTTT. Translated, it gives CASSGYGGLSNQPQHF.

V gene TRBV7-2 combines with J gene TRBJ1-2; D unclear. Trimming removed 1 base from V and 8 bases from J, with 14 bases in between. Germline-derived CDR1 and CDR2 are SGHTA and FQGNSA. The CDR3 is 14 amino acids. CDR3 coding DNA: TGTGCCAGCAGCTTAGATGCACTCCCCGGGGGCTACACCTTC. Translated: CASSLDALPGGYTF.